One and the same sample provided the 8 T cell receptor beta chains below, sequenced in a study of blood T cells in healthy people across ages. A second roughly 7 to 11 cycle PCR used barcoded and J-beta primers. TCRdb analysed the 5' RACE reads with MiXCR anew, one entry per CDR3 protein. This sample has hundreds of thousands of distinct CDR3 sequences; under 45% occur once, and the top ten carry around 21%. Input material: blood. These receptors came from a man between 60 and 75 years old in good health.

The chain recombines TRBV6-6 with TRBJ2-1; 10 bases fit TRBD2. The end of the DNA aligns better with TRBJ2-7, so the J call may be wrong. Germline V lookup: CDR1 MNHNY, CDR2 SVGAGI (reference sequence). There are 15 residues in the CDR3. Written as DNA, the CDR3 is TGTGCCAGCAGAGTAGCGGGGGGCTCCTACAATGAGCAGTACTTC. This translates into CASRVAGGSYNEQYF.

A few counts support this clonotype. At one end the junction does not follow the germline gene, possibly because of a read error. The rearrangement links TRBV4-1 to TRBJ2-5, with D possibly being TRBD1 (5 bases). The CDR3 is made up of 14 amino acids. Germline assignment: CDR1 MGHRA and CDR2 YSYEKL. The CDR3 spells CASSQGSGQETQYF. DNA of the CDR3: TGTGCCAGCAGTCAGGGAAGTGGACAAGAGACCCAGTACTTC.

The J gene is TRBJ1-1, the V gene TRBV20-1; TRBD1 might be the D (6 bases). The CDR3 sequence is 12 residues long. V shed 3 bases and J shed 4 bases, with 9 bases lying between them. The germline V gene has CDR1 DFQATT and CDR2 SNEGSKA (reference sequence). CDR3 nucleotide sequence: TGCAGTGCTAGTAAGGGGGGCACTGAAGCTTTCTTT. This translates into CSASKGGTEAFF.

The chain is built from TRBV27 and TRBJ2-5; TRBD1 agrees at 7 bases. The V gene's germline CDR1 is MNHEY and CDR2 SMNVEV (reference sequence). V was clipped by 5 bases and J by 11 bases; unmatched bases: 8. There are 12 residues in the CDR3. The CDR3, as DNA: TGTGCCAGCAGTGAAACAGGGGCTGAGCAGTACTTC. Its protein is CASSETGAEQYF.

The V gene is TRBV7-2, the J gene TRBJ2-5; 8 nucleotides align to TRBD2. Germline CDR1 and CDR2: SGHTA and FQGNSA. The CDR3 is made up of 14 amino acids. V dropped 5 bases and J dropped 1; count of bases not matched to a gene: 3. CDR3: CTSSRAGAQETQYF. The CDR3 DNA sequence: TGTACCAGCAGCAGAGCGGGGGCCCAAGAGACCCAGTACTTC.

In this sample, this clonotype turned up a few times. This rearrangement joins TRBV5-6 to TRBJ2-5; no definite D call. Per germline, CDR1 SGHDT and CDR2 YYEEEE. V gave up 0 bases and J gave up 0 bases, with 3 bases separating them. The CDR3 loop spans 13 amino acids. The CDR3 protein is CASSLDYQETQYF. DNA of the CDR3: TGTGCCAGCAGCTTGGACTACCAAGAGACCCAGTACTTC. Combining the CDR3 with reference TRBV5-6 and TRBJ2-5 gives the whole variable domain DAGVTQSPTHLIKTRGQQVTLRCSPKSGHDTVSWYQQALGQGPQFIFQYYEEEERQRGNFPDRFSGHQFPNYSSELNVNALLLGDSALYLCASSLDYQETQYFGPGTRLLVL.

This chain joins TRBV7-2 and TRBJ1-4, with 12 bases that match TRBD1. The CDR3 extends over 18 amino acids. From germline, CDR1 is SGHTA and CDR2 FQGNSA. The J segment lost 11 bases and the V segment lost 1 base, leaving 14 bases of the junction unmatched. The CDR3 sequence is CASSLVGTGGLKSTKLFF. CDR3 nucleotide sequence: TGTGCCAGCAGCTTAGTTGGGACAGGGGGCCTAAAGAGTACGAAACTGTTTTTT.

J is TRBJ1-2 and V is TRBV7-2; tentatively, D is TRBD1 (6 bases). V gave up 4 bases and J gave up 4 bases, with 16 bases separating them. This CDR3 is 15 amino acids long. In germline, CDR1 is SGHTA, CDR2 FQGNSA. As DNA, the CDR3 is TGTGCCAGCAGCTATGTTGCAGGGGAATTCTATGGCTACACCTTC. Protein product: CASSYVAGEFYGYTF.